Sequencing of this TCR beta chain was carried out in a study of T cells in Graves' hyperthyroidism and ophthalmopathy. Study-level points and caveats: The model's output predicted ophthalmopathy at a median of around 6.9 months prior to onset.

Fresh 10 ml peripheral blood yielded PBMCs. Remarks on this clonotype: Its antigen is not identified.

What was amplified from RNA transcripts were TCR beta CDR3 regions. The HTBI primer set drove a first-round RT-PCR of the TCR CDR3. TCRdb processed the multiplex PCR reads anew with MiXCR; each CDR3 protein has one entry. Of fewer than 650,000 distinct CDR3 sequences listed, 14% are singletons. Source material: blood. This sequence originates from a woman under 30 with Graves' ophthalmopathy.

The CDR3 region has the DNA TGTGCCAGCATGACAGGTCGGCTGGAGACCCAGTACTTC. It is translated as CASMTGRLETQYF. This chain connects TRBV7-2 to TRBJ2-5; a weak D match, TRBD1 (6 bases). The germline V and J ends were trimmed by 7 bases and 5 bases, with 14 bases remaining between them. The CDR3 sequence is 13 residues long. In germline, CDR1 is SGHTA, CDR2 FQGNSA.